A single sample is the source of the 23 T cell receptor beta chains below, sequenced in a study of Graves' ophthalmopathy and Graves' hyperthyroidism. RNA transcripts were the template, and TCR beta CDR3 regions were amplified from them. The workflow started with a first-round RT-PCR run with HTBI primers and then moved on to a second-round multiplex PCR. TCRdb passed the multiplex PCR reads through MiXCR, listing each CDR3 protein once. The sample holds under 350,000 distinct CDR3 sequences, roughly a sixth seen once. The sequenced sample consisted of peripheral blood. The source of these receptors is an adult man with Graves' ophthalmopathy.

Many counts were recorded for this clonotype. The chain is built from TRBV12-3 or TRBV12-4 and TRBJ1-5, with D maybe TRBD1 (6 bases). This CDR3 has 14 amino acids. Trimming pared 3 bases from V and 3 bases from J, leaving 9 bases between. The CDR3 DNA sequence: TGTGCCAGCAGTTTTGGGGGACACAATCAGCCCCAGCATTTT. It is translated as CASSFGGHNQPQHF.

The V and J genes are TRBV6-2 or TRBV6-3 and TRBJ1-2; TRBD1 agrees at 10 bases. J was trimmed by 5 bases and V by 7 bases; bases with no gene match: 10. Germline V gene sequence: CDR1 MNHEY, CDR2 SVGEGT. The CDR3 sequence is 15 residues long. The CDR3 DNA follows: TGTGCCAGCACCACTCCGGGACAGGGGATATATGGCTACACCTTC. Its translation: CASTTPGQGIYGYTF.

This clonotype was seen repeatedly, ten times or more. For the CDR3, the DNA is TGTGCCAGCAGTCAGGACAGGGGCAATCAGCCCCAGCATTTT. Residues: CASSQDRGNQPQHF. This chain links TRBV6-1 with TRBJ1-5; 8 bases are shared with TRBD1. CDR1 and CDR2 from the germline V gene are MNHNS and SASEGT. CDR3 length: 14 residues. The trim removed 5 bases at V and 2 bases at J, leaving 2 bases unmatched.

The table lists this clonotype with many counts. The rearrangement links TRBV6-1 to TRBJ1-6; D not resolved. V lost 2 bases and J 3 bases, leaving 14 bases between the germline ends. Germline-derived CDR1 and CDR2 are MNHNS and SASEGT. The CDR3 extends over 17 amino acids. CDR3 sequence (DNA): TGTGCCAGCAGTGAAATTCGCGCAGCGTTCTATAATTCACCCCTCCACTTT. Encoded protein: CASSEIRAAFYNSPLHF.

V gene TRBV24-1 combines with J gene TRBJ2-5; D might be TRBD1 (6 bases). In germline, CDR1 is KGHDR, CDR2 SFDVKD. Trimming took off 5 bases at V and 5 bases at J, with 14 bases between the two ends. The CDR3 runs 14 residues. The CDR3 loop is CATSGLGAGETQYF. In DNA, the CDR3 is TGTGCCACCAGTGGATTGGGGGCTGGGGAGACCCAGTACTTC.

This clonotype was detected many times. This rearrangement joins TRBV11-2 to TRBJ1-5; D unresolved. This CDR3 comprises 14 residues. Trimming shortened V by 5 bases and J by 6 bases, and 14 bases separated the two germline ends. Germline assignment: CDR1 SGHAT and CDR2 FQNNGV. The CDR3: CASSNTAAGQPQHF. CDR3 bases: TGTGCCAGCAGCAATACAGCTGCGGGTCAGCCCCAGCATTTT.

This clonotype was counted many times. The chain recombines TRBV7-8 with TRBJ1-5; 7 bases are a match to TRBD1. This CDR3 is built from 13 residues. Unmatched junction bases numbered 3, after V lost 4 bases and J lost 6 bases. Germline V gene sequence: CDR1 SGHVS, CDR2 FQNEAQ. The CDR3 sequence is CASSSGDSQPQHF. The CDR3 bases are TGTGCCAGCAGCTCTGGGGACAGTCAGCCCCAGCATTTT.

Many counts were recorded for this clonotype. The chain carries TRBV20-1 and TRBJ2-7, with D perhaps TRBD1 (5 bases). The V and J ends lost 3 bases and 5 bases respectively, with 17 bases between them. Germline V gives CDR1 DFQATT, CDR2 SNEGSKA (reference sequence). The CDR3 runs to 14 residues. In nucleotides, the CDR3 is TGCAGTGCTAGGCGGCTCTTAGGGGCCCACGAGCAGTACTTC. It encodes CSARRLLGAHEQYF.

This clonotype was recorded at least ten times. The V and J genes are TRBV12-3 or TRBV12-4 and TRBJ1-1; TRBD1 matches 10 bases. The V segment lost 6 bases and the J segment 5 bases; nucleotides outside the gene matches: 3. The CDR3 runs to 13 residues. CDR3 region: CASRLDRGTEAFF. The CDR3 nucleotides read TGTGCCAGCAGGCTGGACAGGGGGACTGAAGCTTTCTTT.

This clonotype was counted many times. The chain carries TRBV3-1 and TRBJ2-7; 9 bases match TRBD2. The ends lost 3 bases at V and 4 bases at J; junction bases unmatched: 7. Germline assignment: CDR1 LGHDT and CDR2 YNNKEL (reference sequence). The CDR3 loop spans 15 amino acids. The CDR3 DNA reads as TGTGCCAGCAGCCAGAGTAGCGGGAGTCGGTACGAGCAGTACTTC. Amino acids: CASSQSSGSRYEQYF.

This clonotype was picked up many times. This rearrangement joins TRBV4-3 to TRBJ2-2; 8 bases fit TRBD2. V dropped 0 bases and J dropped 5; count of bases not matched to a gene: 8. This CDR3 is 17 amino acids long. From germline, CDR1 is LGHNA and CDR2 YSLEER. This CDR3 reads CASSQDPSGGLTGELFF. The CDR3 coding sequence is TGCGCCAGCAGCCAAGATCCCAGCGGGGGTCTTACCGGGGAGCTGTTTTTT.

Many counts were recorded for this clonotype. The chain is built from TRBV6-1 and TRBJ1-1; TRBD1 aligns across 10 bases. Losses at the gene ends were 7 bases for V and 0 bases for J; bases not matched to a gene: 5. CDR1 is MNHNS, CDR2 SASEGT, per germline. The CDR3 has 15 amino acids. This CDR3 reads CASTRDRGMNTEAFF. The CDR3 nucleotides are TGTGCCAGCACCCGGGACAGGGGAATGAACACTGAAGCTTTCTTT.

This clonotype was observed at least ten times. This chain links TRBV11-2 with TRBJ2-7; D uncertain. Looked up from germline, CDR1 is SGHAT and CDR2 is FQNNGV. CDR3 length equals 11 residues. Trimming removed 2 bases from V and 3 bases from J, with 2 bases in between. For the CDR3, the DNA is TGTGCCAGCAGCTTACACTACGAGCAGTACTTC. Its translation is CASSLHYEQYF. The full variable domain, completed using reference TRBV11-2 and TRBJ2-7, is EAGVAQSPRYKIIEKRQSVAFWCNPISGHATLYWYQQILGQGPKLLIQFQNNGVVDDSQLPKDRFSAERLKGVDSTLKIQPAKLEDSAVYLCASSLHYEQYFGPGTRLTVT.

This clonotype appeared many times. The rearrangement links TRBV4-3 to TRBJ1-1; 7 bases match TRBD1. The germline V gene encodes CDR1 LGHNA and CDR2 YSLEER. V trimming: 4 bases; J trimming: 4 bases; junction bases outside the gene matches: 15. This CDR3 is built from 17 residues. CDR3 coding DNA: TGCGCCAGCAGCCGCAAGAGCGGCCAGGGGGTGACCACTGAAGCTTTCTTT. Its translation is CASSRKSGQGVTTEAFF.

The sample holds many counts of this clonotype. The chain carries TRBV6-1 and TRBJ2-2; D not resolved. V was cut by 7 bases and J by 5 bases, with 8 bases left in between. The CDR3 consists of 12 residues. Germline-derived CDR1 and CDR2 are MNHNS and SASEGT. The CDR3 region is CASTKATGELFF. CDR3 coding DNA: TGTGCCAGCACCAAAGCTACCGGGGAGCTGTTTTTT.

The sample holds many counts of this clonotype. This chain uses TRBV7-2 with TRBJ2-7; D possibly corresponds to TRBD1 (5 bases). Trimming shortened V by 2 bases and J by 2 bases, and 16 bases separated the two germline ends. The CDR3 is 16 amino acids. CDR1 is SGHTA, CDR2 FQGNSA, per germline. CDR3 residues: CASSLRAGLVTYEQYF. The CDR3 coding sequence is TGTGCCAGCAGCTTAAGGGCAGGGTTGGTGACCTACGAGCAGTACTTC.

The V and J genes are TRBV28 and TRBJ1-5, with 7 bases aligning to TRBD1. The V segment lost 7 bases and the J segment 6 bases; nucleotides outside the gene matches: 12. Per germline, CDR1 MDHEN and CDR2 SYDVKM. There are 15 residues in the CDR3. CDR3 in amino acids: CASNTDRDSGQPQHF. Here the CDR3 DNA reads TGTGCCAGCAATACCGACAGGGACTCAGGTCAGCCCCAGCATTTT. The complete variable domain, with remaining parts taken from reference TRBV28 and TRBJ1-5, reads DVKVTQSSRYLVKRTGEKVFLECVQDMDHENMFWYRQDPGLGLRLIYFSYDVKMKEKGDIPEGYSVSREKKERFSLILESASTNQTSMYLCASNTDRDSGQPQHFGDGTRLSIL.

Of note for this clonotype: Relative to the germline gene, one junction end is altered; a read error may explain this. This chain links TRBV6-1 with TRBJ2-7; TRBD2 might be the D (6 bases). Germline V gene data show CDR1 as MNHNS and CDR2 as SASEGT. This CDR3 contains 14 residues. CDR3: CASRLAGTSYEQSF. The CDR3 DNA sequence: TGTGCCAGCAGGCTCGCGGGAACCTCCTACGAGCAGTCCTTC.

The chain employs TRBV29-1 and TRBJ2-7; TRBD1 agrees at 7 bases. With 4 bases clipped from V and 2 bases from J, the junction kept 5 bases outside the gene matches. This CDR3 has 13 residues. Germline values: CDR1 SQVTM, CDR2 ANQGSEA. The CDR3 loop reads CSVGGQRPYEQYF. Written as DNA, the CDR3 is TGCAGCGTTGGGGGACAGAGACCCTACGAGCAGTACTTC.

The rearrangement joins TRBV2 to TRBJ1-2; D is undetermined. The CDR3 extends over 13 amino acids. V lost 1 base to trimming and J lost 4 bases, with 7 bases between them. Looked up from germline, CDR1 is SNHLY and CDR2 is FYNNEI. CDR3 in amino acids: CASSEDVSYGYTF. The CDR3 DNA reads TGTGCCAGCAGTGAAGATGTATCCTATGGCTACACCTTC.

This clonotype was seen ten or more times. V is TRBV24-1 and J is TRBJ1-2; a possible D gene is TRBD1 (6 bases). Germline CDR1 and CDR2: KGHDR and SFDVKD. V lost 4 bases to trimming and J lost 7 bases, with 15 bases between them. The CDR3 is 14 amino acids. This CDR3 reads CATSDPNRVSGYTF. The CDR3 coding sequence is TGTGCCACCAGTGACCCTAACAGGGTGTCTGGCTACACCTTC.

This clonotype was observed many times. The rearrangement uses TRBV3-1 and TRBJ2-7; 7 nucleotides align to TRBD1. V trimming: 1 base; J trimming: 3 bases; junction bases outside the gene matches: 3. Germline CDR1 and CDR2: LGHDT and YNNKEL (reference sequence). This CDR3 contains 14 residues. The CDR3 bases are TGTGCCAGCAGCCAAGCGGGACAGAGCTACGAGCAGTACTTC. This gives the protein CASSQAGQSYEQYF.

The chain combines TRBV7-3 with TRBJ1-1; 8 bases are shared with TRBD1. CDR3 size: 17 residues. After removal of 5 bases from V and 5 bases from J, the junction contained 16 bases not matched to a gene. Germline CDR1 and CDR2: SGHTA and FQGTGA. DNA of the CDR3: TGTGCCAGCAGCCCGCAGGGGGCGGGGAGCGCTTGGACTGAAGCTTTCTTT. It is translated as CASSPQGAGSAWTEAFF.